A single sample gave rise to the 17 T cell receptor beta chains below, sequenced in a study of cytomegalovirus exposure and HLA in healthy donors. PCR primers comprised 60 Vbeta and 13 Jbeta primers. Sequencing was performed with immunoSEQ multiplex PCR; in TCRdb, only in-frame clones are kept and a portion is missing. The sample contains some 40,000 clones, 81% of which appear only once. Sequenced sample: PBMCs. These receptors originate from a man over 45 in good health and CMV-seronegative.

J is TRBJ2-7 and V is TRBV5-1; no clear D. Germline CDR1 SGHRS, CDR2 YFSETQ. V was cut by 0 bases and J by 3 bases, with 10 bases left in between. This CDR3 spans 14 amino acids. CDR3 region: CASSLGRSDYEQYF. For the CDR3, the DNA is TGCGCCAGCAGCTTGGGCCGCTCAGACTACGAGCAGTACTTC.

The CDR3 DNA reads TGCGCCAGCAGCCGCTCCAGCGGACCCGATACGCAGTATTTT. This codes for CASSRSSGPDTQYF. The chain recombines TRBV4-3 with TRBJ2-3, with a tentative D call TRBD2 (5 bases). V lost 4 bases and J lost 6, with 14 bases in between. The CDR3 extends over 14 amino acids. Germline V lookup: CDR1 LGHNA, CDR2 YSLEER.

The chain has TRBV5-1 and TRBJ1-1; 8 bases fit TRBD1. From germline, CDR1 is SGHRS and CDR2 YFSETQ. This CDR3 has 20 residues. Trimming removed 4 bases from V and 1 base from J; junction bases left unmatched: 21. CDR3 nucleotides: TGCGCCAGCAGCCTAACCCCGTCCGGACAGGGTCGCGTTGGGAACACTGAAGCTTTCTTT. Residues: CASSLTPSGQGRVGNTEAFF. Full variable domain (remainder filled in from reference TRBV5-1 and TRBJ1-1): KAGVTQTPRYLIKTRGQQVTLSCSPISGHRSVSWYQQTPGQGLQFLFEYFSETQRNKGNFPGRFSGRQFSNSRSEMNVSTLELGDSALYLCASSLTPSGQGRVGNTEAFFGQGTRLTVV.

The chain combines TRBV19 with TRBJ1-4; no clear D gene. V lost 1 base and J 8 bases, leaving 14 bases between the germline ends. Germline V gene lookup returns CDR1 LNHDA and CDR2 SQIVND (reference sequence). The CDR3 length is 15 residues. CDR3 DNA: TGTGCCAGTAGTATAGGTGGCGGGCTCGGGGAAAAACTGTTTTTT. The encoded protein is CASSIGGGLGEKLFF.

J is TRBJ1-1 and V is TRBV2; D gene unclear. V lost 5 bases and J lost 5, with 12 bases in between. The CDR3 is 13 residues long. Germline V lookup: CDR1 SNHLY, CDR2 FYNNEI. The CDR3 coding sequence is TGTGCCAGCAGTTCCGAGACACAGACTGAAGCTTTCTTT. Encoded protein: CASSSETQTEAFF. The variable domain in full, with the rest retrieved from reference TRBV2 and TRBJ1-1, is EPEVTQTPSHQVTQMGQEVILRCVPISNHLYFYWYRQILGQKVEFLVSFYNNEISEKSEIFDDQFSVERPDGSNFTLKIRSTKLEDSAMYFCASSSETQTEAFFGQGTRLTVV.

This clone has only a few counts. The V gene is TRBV6-5, the J gene TRBJ1-5; TRBD1 is a possible D gene (5 bases). Trimming shortened V by 5 bases and J by 9 bases, and 8 bases separated the two germline ends. The CDR3 covers 11 residues. Per the germline V gene, CDR1 is MNHEY and CDR2 is SVGAGI. The DNA of the CDR3 is TGTGCCAGCAGTCCCGGGGGGCCCCAGCATTTT. Translated: CASSPGGPQHF.

This clone was detected once. The rearrangement joins TRBV7-3 to TRBJ2-7, with D perhaps matching TRBD2 (6 bases). The germline gives CDR1 SGHTA, CDR2 FQGTGA. V was clipped by 2 bases and J by 4 bases, with 9 bases between them. The length of the CDR3 is 13 residues. CDR3 nucleotide sequence: TGTGCCAGCAGCTTAGGGGCGGGATACGAGCAGTACTTC. Protein: CASSLGAGYEQYF.

This sequence joins TRBV2 and TRBJ2-7; 8 bases map to TRBD1. Germline values: CDR1 SNHLY, CDR2 FYNNEI. V lost 6 bases to trimming and J lost 3 bases; unmatched junction nucleotides: 7. The CDR3 sequence is 14 residues long. This chain's CDR3 is CASRGYRGIYEQYF. CDR3 in DNA: TGTGCCAGCAGGGGTTACAGGGGGATCTACGAGCAGTACTTC.

This clone was counted once. The chain joins TRBV15 to TRBJ2-7, with TRBD2 identical over 10 bases. CDR3 length: 15 residues. Germline loops: CDR1 LNHNV, CDR2 YYDKDF (reference sequence). Unmatched junction bases numbered 4, after V lost 1 base and J lost 4 bases. Here the CDR3 reads CATSRASGRTYEQYF. The CDR3 DNA follows: TGTGCCACCAGCAGAGCTAGCGGGAGAACTTACGAGCAGTACTTC.

The chain recombines TRBV5-6 with TRBJ2-5; perhaps TRBD1 as D (5 bases). The V gene lost 2 bases and the J gene lost 3 bases, with 14 bases spanning the gap. The CDR3 consists of 15 residues. Germline V gene sequence: CDR1 SGHDT, CDR2 YYEEEE. CDR3 DNA: TGTGCCAGCAGCTTAGGGGCAGGGTTAAAAGAGACCCAGTACTTC. It encodes CASSLGAGLKETQYF. The full variable domain, with the rest looked up from reference TRBV5-6 and TRBJ2-5, is DAGVTQSPTHLIKTRGQQVTLRCSPKSGHDTVSWYQQALGQGPQFIFQYYEEEERQRGNFPDRFSGHQFPNYSSELNVNALLLGDSALYLCASSLGAGLKETQYFGPGTRLLVL.

The V and J genes are TRBV4-1 and TRBJ2-3; 8 bases agree with TRBD2. The J segment lost 4 bases and the V segment lost 4 bases, leaving 7 bases of the junction unmatched. This CDR3 spans 15 amino acids. From germline, CDR1 is MGHRA and CDR2 YSYEKL. The CDR3 reads CASSPRGGPPDTQYF. The CDR3, as DNA: TGCGCCAGCAGCCCCCGGGGGGGGCCCCCAGATACGCAGTATTTT.

The rearrangement uses TRBV6-6 and TRBJ2-1; D is unclear. CDR3 size: 11 residues. Trimming left V 6 bases short and J 4 bases short, with 4 bases between. Germline V gives CDR1 MNHNY, CDR2 SVGAGI (reference sequence). The CDR3 sequence is CASSLYNEQFF. The CDR3 coding sequence is TGTGCCAGCAGCCTGTACAATGAGCAGTTCTTC.

The rearrangement joins TRBV5-1 to TRBJ2-7, with 13 bases fitting TRBD2. Losses at the gene ends were 4 bases for V and 7 bases for J; bases not matched to a gene: 8. The CDR3 contains 15 residues. Germline V lookup: CDR1 SGHRS, CDR2 YFSETQ. The CDR3 coding sequence is TGCGCCAGCAGCCCTGGACTAGCGGGGGCCGGAGAGCAGTACTTC. Translating gives CASSPGLAGAGEQYF.

This rearrangement joins TRBV6-5 to TRBJ1-4, with 10 nucleotides matching TRBD1. This CDR3 region has 16 residues. After removal of 3 bases from V and 8 bases from J, the junction contained 9 bases not matched to a gene. CDR1 and CDR2 (germline): MNHEY, SVGAGI. The CDR3 is CASSYLRTGGLEKLFF. The CDR3 DNA reads TGTGCCAGCAGTTATTTACGGACAGGGGGTTTAGAAAAACTGTTTTTT.

The rearrangement joins TRBV19 to TRBJ2-1; 7 bases agree with TRBD1. Germline CDR1 LNHDA, CDR2 SQIVND (reference sequence). With 5 bases clipped from V and 2 bases from J, the junction kept 3 bases outside the gene matches. This CDR3 comprises 14 residues. The CDR3, as DNA: TGTGCCAGTAGTGCGACAGGGCCCTACAATGAGCAGTTCTTC. It codes for CASSATGPYNEQFF.

This chain uses TRBV11-3 with TRBJ2-4; a possible D gene is TRBD1 (6 bases). V was cut by 5 bases and J by 8 bases, with 13 bases left in between. This CDR3 contains 13 residues. CDR1 and CDR2 (germline): SGHNT, YENEEA. DNA for the CDR3: TGTGCCAGCAGCATAACAGGGCTGGACATTCAGTACTTC. Protein product: CASSITGLDIQYF.

The chain uses TRBV12-5 and TRBJ2-5; 8 bases match TRBD1. V dropped 6 bases and J dropped 1; count of bases not matched to a gene: 7. The CDR3 length is 15 residues. Germline V CDR1 and CDR2: LGHNT, FRNRAP. CDR3 protein: CASGQLTGAQETQYF. In DNA, the CDR3 is TGTGCTAGTGGCCAATTGACAGGGGCCCAAGAGACCCAGTACTTC.